These T cell receptor beta chains were read from a single sample in a study of cytomegalovirus exposure and HLA in healthy donors. Assay: immunoSEQ multiplex PCR; the TCRdb copy retains only in-frame clones and omits some. Seen here are around 91,000 clones, 60% to 80% observed once, and the top ten hold approximately 3%. Sequenced: PBMCs. Every receptor here comes from a man between 60 and 75 years old in good health and CMV-seronegative. The conserved cysteine and the conserved F or W are not part of the CDR3 here. Size values are once, few and many counts, or a class for expanded clones, and some rows have none.

J: TRBJ1-2; V: TRBV7-9; size: many; CDR3: ASRGQTYGYT
J: TRBJ2-1; V: TRBV6-5; size: -; CDR3: ASSKHRDLHNEQF
J: TRBJ1-4; V: TRBV7-6; size: -; CDR3: ASSLATQITNEKLL
J: TRBJ2-5; V: TRBV7-9; size: -; CDR3: SSSEVETQY
J: -; V: TRBV21-1; size: -; CDR3: ASSKEGQEDSYEQY
J: TRBJ2-4; V: TRBV2; size: -; CDR3: ASSQTGGKAKNIQY
J: TRBJ1-1; V: TRBV10-2; size: -; CDR3: ASSSTAGGSEAF
J: TRBJ2-5; V: TRBV28; size: -; CDR3: ASSLGGPQETQY
J: TRBJ2-7; V: TRBV5-4; size: few; CDR3: ASSPKRGAHEQY
J: TRBJ1-1; V: TRBV2; size: -; CDR3: ARNRGLNTEAF
J: TRBJ1-4; V: TRBV5-4; size: few; CDR3: ASSLADATNEKLF
J: TRBJ1-1; V: TRBV18; size: -; CDR3: ASSRQENTEAF
J: TRBJ1-5; V: TRBV27; size: -; CDR3: ASSPGQPYQPQH